What follows are 20 T cell receptor beta chains derived from one specimen sequenced in a study of human CD8 memory T cell subsets. Making the TCR beta libraries relied on UMI-labeled 5' RACE. With the 5' RACE reads reprocessed, TCRdb shows one record per CDR3 protein and no DNA. The sample holds 9,500 to 12,000 distinct CDR3 sequences. Early memory CD8+ T cells that were CCR7+ PD-1+ TIGIT+ and had exhausted-like traits were the TPEX cells. Sample: CD8+ T cells from PBMCs. The receptors shown here come from a human donor in good health.

The chain recombines TRBV2 with TRBJ2-7; lacking DNA, the TRBD1 call made by TCRdb goes unchecked. Germline V gives CDR1 SNHLY, CDR2 FYNNEI. CDR3 size: 15 residues. CDR3 protein: CASSEGPQSSYEQYF.

The CDR3 loop is CASSPPDTDTQYF. The chain has TRBV7-9 and TRBJ2-3; the D gene TCRdb calls, TRBD1, cannot be checked with no DNA. Per the germline V gene, CDR1 is SEHNR and CDR2 is FQNEAQ (reference sequence). The CDR3 totals 13 residues. Together with reference TRBV7-9 and TRBJ2-3, the CDR3 gives the full variable domain: DTGVSQNPRHKITKRGQNVTFRCDPISEHNRLYWYRQTLGQGPEFLTYFQNEAQLEKSRLLSDRFSAERPKGSFSTLEIQRTEQGDSAMYLCASSPPDTDTQYFGPGTRLTVL.

This sequence joins TRBV7-8 and TRBJ2-5; TCRdb outputs TRBD1, but without DNA this stays unchecked. The CDR3 extends over 16 amino acids. Germline CDR1 and CDR2: SGHVS and FQNEAQ. The CDR3 sequence: CASSLDTRGLAETQYF.

The V call is TRBV12-3 or TRBV12-4, the J call TRBJ2-1; the TCRdb D gene call, TRBD2, has no DNA to confirm it. There are 14 residues in the CDR3. The CDR3 here is CASTYGLAGGGQFF.

This clonotype is medium-sized by frequency. The rearrangement links TRBV29-1 to TRBJ2-5; TCRdb designates TRBD2, a call that cannot be tested without DNA. The CDR3 length is 15 residues. Germline V gene lookup returns CDR1 SQVTM and CDR2 ANQGSEA. The CDR3 reads CSVGELLALQETQYF.

The chain has TRBV4-1 and TRBJ2-7. The germline gives CDR1 MGHRA, CDR2 YSYEKL. The CDR3 contains 13 residues. CDR3 sequence: CASSPPLAYEQYF.

The chain recombines TRBV4-1 with TRBJ2-1; the D call from TCRdb, TRBD1, cannot be confirmed without DNA. CDR1 is MGHRA, CDR2 YSYEKL, per germline. The length of the CDR3 is 16 residues. The CDR3 is CASSQERGPGINEQFF.

This rearrangement joins TRBV5-6 to TRBJ2-1; the D call of TRBD1 rests on TCRdb alone, since no DNA is present to check it. This CDR3 spans 15 amino acids. From germline, CDR1 is SGHDT and CDR2 YYEEEE. CDR3 sequence: CASSFTRQMANEQFF. Drawing the rest from reference TRBV5-6 and TRBJ2-1, the complete variable domain is DAGVTQSPTHLIKTRGQQVTLRCSPKSGHDTVSWYQQALGQGPQFIFQYYEEEERQRGNFPDRFSGHQFPNYSSELNVNALLLGDSALYLCASSFTRQMANEQFFGPGTRLTVL.

CDR3 region: CATSRDGGGETDTQYF. The rearrangement joins TRBV15 to TRBJ2-3; TCRdb designates TRBD1, a call that cannot be tested without DNA. The CDR3 loop spans 16 amino acids. Germline values: CDR1 LNHNV, CDR2 YYDKDF (reference sequence).

The rearrangement uses TRBV11-2 and TRBJ2-7; no DNA is available, so the TRBD2 call from TCRdb remains unchecked. The CDR3 covers 19 residues. The germline gives CDR1 SGHAT, CDR2 FQNNGV. CDR3 loop: CASSLVSGTSARATYEQYF.

The rearrangement joins TRBV11-3 to TRBJ2-2; without DNA, the TCRdb call of TRBD1 cannot be checked. This CDR3 spans 18 amino acids. Germline CDR1 SGHNT, CDR2 YENEEA. CDR3 protein: CASSLVGDSPSNTGELFF.

The chain combines TRBV27 with TRBJ1-5; lacking DNA, the TRBD1 call made by TCRdb goes unchecked. From germline, CDR1 is MNHEY and CDR2 SMNVEV (reference sequence). The CDR3 covers 13 residues. CDR3 protein: CASSLSPGQPQHF.

This clonotype is called medium-sized based on its frequency. The chain is built from TRBV28 and TRBJ1-1. There are 11 residues in the CDR3. The germline gives CDR1 MDHEN, CDR2 SYDVKM. CDR3 residues: CASSRSTEAFF.

The V gene is TRBV12-3 or TRBV12-4, the J gene TRBJ1-5; absent DNA, TCRdb's TRBD1 call cannot be checked. The CDR3 has 14 residues. CDR3 amino acids: CASSPGQLNQPQHF.

The chain combines TRBV12-3 or TRBV12-4 with TRBJ1-6. This CDR3 has 17 residues. This CDR3 is CASSPYSPQAGNSPLHF.

The V call is TRBV4-1, the J call TRBJ2-7; TCRdb designates TRBD1, a call that cannot be tested without DNA. Germline CDR1 and CDR2: MGHRA and YSYEKL. The CDR3 spans 16 residues. The CDR3 is CASSPTGTGGSYEQYF.

The chain is built from TRBV20-1 and TRBJ2-1; TCRdb proposes TRBD1, but this gene call is untestable without DNA. This CDR3 has 16 amino acids. The germline gives CDR1 DFQATT, CDR2 SNEGSKA (reference sequence). The CDR3 loop is CSARELRDRRSSEQFF.

The chain recombines TRBV6-1 with TRBJ1-5; checking the TCRdb D call of TRBD1 is not possible without DNA. This CDR3 is built from 16 residues. Germline lookup yields CDR1 MNHNS and CDR2 SASEGT. CDR3 amino acids: CASSERGQNLNQPQHF.

The chain is built from TRBV6-1 and TRBJ2-2. The CDR3 runs 15 residues. CDR1 and CDR2 from the germline V gene are MNHNS and SASEGT. This chain's CDR3 is CASSEEVMSTGELFF.

The V gene is TRBV7-9, the J gene TRBJ2-5. This CDR3 is built from 14 residues. CDR1 SEHNR and CDR2 FQNEAQ come from the germline V gene (reference sequence). CDR3: CASSLVEVGETQYF. The full variable domain, rest sourced from reference TRBV7-9 and TRBJ2-5, is DTGVSQNPRHKITKRGQNVTFRCDPISEHNRLYWYRQTLGQGPEFLTYFQNEAQLEKSRLLSDRFSAERPKGSFSTLEIQRTEQGDSAMYLCASSLVEVGETQYFGPGTRLLVL.